These 14 T cell receptor beta chains were all obtained from the same sample, sequenced in a study of T cell repertoires in cytomegalovirus infection (dated by TCRdb to between 2018 and 2021). These receptors' antigens are unknown. Interpreted using the paper, the treatment or condition label stands for: in vitro stimulation with specific CMV peptide epitopes to enrich CMV-specific T cells. The sequencer was an Illumina HiSeq 1500. TCRdb applied fastp at Q25 and MiXCR to the public reads, then kept only in-frame beta chains. Under each unique CDR3 protein, matching rows form one entry showing the most common genes and DNA. The sample table contains around 900,000 distinct CDR3 sequences; only one count was recorded for 25% to 40% of them. The top ten constitute around 15% of the sample. The source material was cultured CD8+ T cells from PBMCs, sampled from culture after CMV antigen stimulation. These receptors came from a human donor in good health (CMV status not recorded). Some clones in this sample may be carry-over from other donors' samples.

The CDR3 protein is CASSSGGFSDRGSYGYTF. The CDR3 DNA follows: TGTGCCAGCAGCTCCGGGGGTTTTTCGGACAGGGGCTCCTATGGCTACACCTTC. The chain couples TRBV7-6 to TRBJ1-2; 9 nucleotides line up with TRBD1. Trimming took 4 bases from V and 4 from J; bases not matched to a gene: 16. The CDR3 covers 18 residues. In germline, CDR1 is SGHVS, CDR2 FNYEAQ.

The rearrangement links TRBV19 to TRBJ2-3; D possibly corresponds to TRBD2 (6 bases). V was trimmed by 6 bases and J by 0 bases, leaving 13 bases between them. Germline loops: CDR1 LNHDA, CDR2 SQIVND (reference sequence). The CDR3 is 15 amino acids. The CDR3 DNA reads as TGTGCCAGTAGAACCGGGAGACCTAGCACAGATACGCAGTATTTT. Its translation: CASRTGRPSTDTQYF.

This clonotype was observed many times. The J gene is TRBJ2-7, the V gene TRBV12-3 or TRBV12-4; the match to TRBD1 covers 7 bases. The CDR3 runs to 14 residues. With V trimmed by 5 bases and J by 3 bases, 7 bases remained unmatched. CDR3 in amino acids: CASSPRDRHYEQYF. The CDR3 region has the DNA TGTGCCAGCAGTCCCCGGGACAGACACTACGAGCAGTACTTC.

This chain connects TRBV12-3 or TRBV12-4 to TRBJ2-1; 13 positions agree with TRBD2. This CDR3 has 19 amino acids. The V and J ends lost 6 bases and 0 bases, in that order; junction bases with no gene match: 11. The CDR3 DNA sequence: TGTGCCAGCAGACAAACTAGCGGGGGGGTCCGGAGCTCCTACAATGAGCAGTTCTTC. As protein: CASRQTSGGVRSSYNEQFF.

This clonotype was counted a few times. This chain connects TRBV2 to TRBJ1-1; D is perhaps TRBD1 (6 bases). V lost 8 bases and J lost 1, with 14 bases in between. Germline values: CDR1 SNHLY, CDR2 FYNNEI. The CDR3 length is 14 residues. CDR3 protein: CASPGGRGNTEAFF. The CDR3 DNA reads as TGTGCCAGCCCGGGGGGCAGGGGGAACACTGAAGCTTTCTTT.

With respect to this clonotype: Relative to the germline gene, one junction end is altered; a read error may explain this. The chain is built from TRBV6-5 and TRBJ1-2, with a possible D match to TRBD1 (5 bases). The CDR3 is 18 residues long. Germline V gene data show CDR1 as MNHEY and CDR2 as SVGAGI. The DNA of the CDR3 is TGTGCCTGCAGTTATCTGTCCCAGGGATATGATCTGAACTATGGCTATACCTTC. Translation: CACSYLSQGYDLNYGYTF.

This clonotype showed up just a few times. The J gene is TRBJ2-7, the V gene TRBV6-1; D could derive from TRBD1 or TRBD2 (6 bases each). The CDR3 runs to 14 residues. In germline, CDR1 is MNHNS, CDR2 SASEGT. V shed 0 bases and J shed 5 bases, with 11 bases lying between them. The CDR3 DNA sequence: TGTGCCAGCAGTGAAGCACCGGGGGCGAACGAGCAGTACTTC. Translation: CASSEAPGANEQYF.

V is TRBV14 and J is TRBJ2-3, with D hard to call. Germline CDR1 SGHDN, CDR2 FVKESK. V was clipped by 0 bases and J by 2 bases, with 9 bases between them. The CDR3 extends over 15 amino acids. The CDR3 sequence is CASSQEHSSTDTQYF. CDR3 sequence (DNA): TGTGCCAGCAGCCAAGAACATTCTTCCACAGATACGCAGTATTTT.

The sample holds a few counts of this clonotype. The chain is built from TRBV7-9 and TRBJ1-4, with 7 bases lining up with TRBD1. The germline V gene encodes CDR1 SEHNR and CDR2 FQNEAQ (reference sequence). The CDR3 loop spans 16 amino acids. The V segment lost 5 bases and the J segment 5 bases; nucleotides outside the gene matches: 11. The CDR3 region is CASSPKEGAMNEKLFF. The CDR3, as DNA: TGTGCCAGCAGCCCTAAGGAGGGGGCAATGAATGAAAAACTGTTTTTT. The entire variable domain, with the rest obtained from reference TRBV7-9 and TRBJ1-4, is as follows: DTGVSQNPRHKITKRGQNVTFRCDPISEHNRLYWYRQTLGQGPEFLTYFQNEAQLEKSRLLSDRFSAERPKGSFSTLEIQRTEQGDSAMYLCASSPKEGAMNEKLFFGSGTQLSVL.

This rearrangement joins TRBV7-4 to TRBJ1-4; D is unclear. CDR3 length: 14 amino acids. Germline assignment: CDR1 SGHVT and CDR2 SQSDAQ. V lost 2 bases and J lost 7, with 11 bases in between. This CDR3 is CASSLIPAGEKLFF. CDR3 bases: TGTGCCAGCAGCTTAATCCCAGCGGGTGAAAAACTGTTTTTT.

This clonotype was found a few times. V gene TRBV7-3 combines with J gene TRBJ1-5; D unresolved. Trimming pared 8 bases from V and 2 bases from J, leaving 10 bases between. The CDR3 runs 13 residues. In germline, CDR1 is SGHTA, CDR2 FQGTGA. The CDR3 coding sequence is TGTGCCAGCGCACCGGGAGGCAATCAGCCCCAGCATTTT. This sequence encodes CASAPGGNQPQHF.

J is TRBJ2-3 and V is TRBV14; D unclear. The CDR3 loop spans 13 amino acids. Trimming cost V 1 base and J 3 bases, with 5 bases left between them. Germline V lookup: CDR1 SGHDN, CDR2 FVKESK. CDR3 loop: CASSQVWTDTQYF. DNA for the CDR3: TGTGCCAGCAGCCAAGTGTGGACAGATACGCAGTATTTT.

The chain carries TRBV6-2 or TRBV6-3 and TRBJ2-7, with D possibly being TRBD2 (5 bases). CDR3 size: 13 residues. The germline gives CDR1 MNHEY, CDR2 SVGEGT. V was shortened by 0 bases and J by 7 bases, with 10 bases between the two germline ends. Written as DNA, the CDR3 is TGTGCCAGCAGTTACTCGAGCCCGGGGGAGCAGTACGTC. This translates into CASSYSSPGEQYV.

For this clonotype: The junction differs from germline at one of its ends, possibly a read error. The genes are TRBV4-1 and TRBJ1-1, with a tentative D call TRBD1 (5 bases). This CDR3 spans 14 amino acids. Germline CDR1 and CDR2: MGHRA and YSYEKL. The CDR3 DNA sequence: TGTGCCAGCAGCCAATGGGGGGAACGCACTGAAGCTTTCTTT. This codes for CASSQWGERTEAFF.